Described below is a single TCR beta chain sequence and its context. This specimen belongs to a study of blood T cell repertoires in COVID-19. About the study: From T cells, B-cell-depleted T cells, or PBMCs came the material, which was cDNA or gDNA.

The CDR3 is made up of 13 amino acids. CDR1 and CDR2 (germline): LNHDA, SQIVND (reference sequence). Trimming shortened V by 6 bases and J by 2 bases, and 9 bases separated the two germline ends. Method: immunoSEQ multiplex PCR; TCRdb's copy keeps in-frame clones and lacks some. The sample consists of 120,000 or so clones, over 75% of them appearing once. Sample: peripheral blood. The V and J genes are TRBV19 and TRBJ2-3; a weak D match, TRBD1 (6 bases). This receptor was obtained from a woman aged 80 or over with acute or convalescent COVID-19. The CDR3 loop reads CASRNRATDTQYF. The CDR3, as DNA: TGTGCCAGTAGAAACAGGGCCACAGATACGCAGTATTTT.